This T cell receptor (beta chain) was retrieved from a study of T-cell reconstitution after alpha-beta-depleted transplantation in children. Points from the study as a whole: Reportedly, only several hundred clones from non-depleted graft cells drove alpha-beta T-cell counts at about two months. Recipient T cells and thymic progenitors that survived were the source of the high TCRbeta diversity seen at day 60 in some patients. A year had passed since transplant, and T-cell counts and diversity by then came mostly from newly produced T cells.

The CDR3 loop spans 15 amino acids. Trimming removed 2 bases at V and 0 bases at J, with 9 bases between. Germline CDR1 and CDR2: MNHEY and SVGAGI. As regards this clonotype: Its antigen remains unidentified.

Library preparation (for TCRbeta) was performed with unique molecular identifiers. TCRdb re-analysed the PCR reads in MiXCR, keeping a single row per CDR3 protein. The table records around 420,000 distinct CDR3 sequences, roughly 17% of them present only once. The V call is TRBV6-5, the J call TRBJ2-3; D remains unclear. The material was PBMCs, mostly from graft donor cells, obtained 360 days after TCRalphabeta/CD19-depleted stem cell transplant. This receptor was obtained from a boy younger than two who had a stem cell transplant for Wiskott-Aldrich syndrome, so the T cells may come from the graft donor. This CDR3 is CASSYQRLSTDTQYF. DNA of the CDR3: TGTGCCAGCAGTTACCAGAGACTTAGCACAGATACGCAGTATTTT.